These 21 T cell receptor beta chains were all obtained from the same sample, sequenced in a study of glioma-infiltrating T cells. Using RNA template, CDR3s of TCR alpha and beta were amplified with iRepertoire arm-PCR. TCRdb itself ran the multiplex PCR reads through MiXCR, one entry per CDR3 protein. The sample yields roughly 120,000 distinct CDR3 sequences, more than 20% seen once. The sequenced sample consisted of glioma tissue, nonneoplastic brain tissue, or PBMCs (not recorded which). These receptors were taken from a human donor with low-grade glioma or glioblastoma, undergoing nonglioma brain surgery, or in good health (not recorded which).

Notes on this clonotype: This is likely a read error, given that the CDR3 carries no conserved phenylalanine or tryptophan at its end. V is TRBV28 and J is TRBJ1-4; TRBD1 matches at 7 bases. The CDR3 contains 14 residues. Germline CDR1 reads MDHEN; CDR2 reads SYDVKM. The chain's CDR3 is CASSKTGLPEELFL. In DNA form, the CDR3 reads TGTGCCAGCAGCAAGACAGGGCTTCCTGAAGAACTGTTTCTT.

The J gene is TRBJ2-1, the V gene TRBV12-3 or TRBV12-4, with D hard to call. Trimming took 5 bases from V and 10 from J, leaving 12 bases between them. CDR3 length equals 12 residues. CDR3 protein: CASSPIVGEQFF. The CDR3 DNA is TGTGCCAGCAGTCCCATCGTGGGGGAGCAGTTCTTC.

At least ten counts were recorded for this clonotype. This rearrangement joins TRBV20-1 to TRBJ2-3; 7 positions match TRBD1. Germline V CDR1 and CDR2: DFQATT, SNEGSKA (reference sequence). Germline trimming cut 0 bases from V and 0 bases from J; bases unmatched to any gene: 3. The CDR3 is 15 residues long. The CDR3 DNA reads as TGCAGTGCTAGAGAGACAGGGAGTAGCACAGATACGCAGTATTTT. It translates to CSARETGSSTDTQYF.

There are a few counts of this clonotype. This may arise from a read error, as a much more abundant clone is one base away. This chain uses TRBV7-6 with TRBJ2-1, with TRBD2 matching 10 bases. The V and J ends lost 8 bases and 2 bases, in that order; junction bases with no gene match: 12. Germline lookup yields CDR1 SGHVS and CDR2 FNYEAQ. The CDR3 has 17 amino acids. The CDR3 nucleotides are TGTGCCAGCCGCTCCCGACTAGCGGGCCAGACCTACAATGAGCAGTTCTTC. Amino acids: CASRSRLAGQTYNEQFF.

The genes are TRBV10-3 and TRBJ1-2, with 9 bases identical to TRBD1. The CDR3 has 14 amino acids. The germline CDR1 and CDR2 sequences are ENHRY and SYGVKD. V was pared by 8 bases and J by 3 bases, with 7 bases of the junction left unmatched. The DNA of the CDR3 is TGTGCCATCGCGATACAGGGGGCTGACTATGGCTACACCTTC. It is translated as CAIAIQGADYGYTF.

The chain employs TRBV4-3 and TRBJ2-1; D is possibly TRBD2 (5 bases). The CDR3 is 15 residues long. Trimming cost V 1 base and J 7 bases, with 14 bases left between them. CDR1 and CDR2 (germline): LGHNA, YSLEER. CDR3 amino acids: CASSQVGGRVNEQFF. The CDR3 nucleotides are TGCGCCAGCAGCCAAGTAGGAGGAAGGGTAAATGAGCAGTTCTTC.

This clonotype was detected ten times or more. Here the CDR3 reads CSARTDGANVLTF. The CDR3 DNA sequence: TGCAGTGCTAGGACAGACGGGGCCAACGTCCTGACTTTC. The V and J genes are TRBV20-1 and TRBJ2-6, with D possibly being TRBD1 (5 bases). CDR1 and CDR2 (germline): DFQATT, SNEGSKA (reference sequence). The CDR3 is 13 amino acids. With 3 bases removed from V and 4 bases from J, the gap between germline ends came to 7 bases.

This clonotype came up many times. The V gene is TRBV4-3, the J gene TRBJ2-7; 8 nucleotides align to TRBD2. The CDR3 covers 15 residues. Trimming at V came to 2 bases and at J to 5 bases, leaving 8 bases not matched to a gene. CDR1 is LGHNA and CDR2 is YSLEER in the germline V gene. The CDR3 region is CASSQSFGRANEQYF. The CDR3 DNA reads TGCGCCAGCAGCCAAAGTTTCGGGAGGGCAAACGAGCAGTACTTC.

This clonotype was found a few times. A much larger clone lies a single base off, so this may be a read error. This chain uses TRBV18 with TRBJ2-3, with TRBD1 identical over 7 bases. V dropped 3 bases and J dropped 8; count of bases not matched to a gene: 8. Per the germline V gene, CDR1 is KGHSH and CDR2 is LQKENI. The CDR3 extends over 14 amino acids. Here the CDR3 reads CASSPSDRLSTQYF. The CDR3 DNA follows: TGTGCCAGCTCACCCTCGGACAGGCTGAGTACGCAGTATTTT.

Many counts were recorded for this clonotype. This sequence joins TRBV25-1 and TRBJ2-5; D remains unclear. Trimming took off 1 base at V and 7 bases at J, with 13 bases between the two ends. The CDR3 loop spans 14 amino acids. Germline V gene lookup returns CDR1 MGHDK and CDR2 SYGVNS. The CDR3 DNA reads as TGTGCCAGCAGTGAATCTGGCACTTTTGGGACCCAGTACTTC. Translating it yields CASSESGTFGTQYF. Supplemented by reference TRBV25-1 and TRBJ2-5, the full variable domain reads EADIYQTPRYLVIGTGKKITLECSQTMGHDKMYWYQQDPGMELHLIHYSYGVNSTEKGDLSSESTVSRIRTEHFPLTLESARPSHTSQYLCASSESGTFGTQYFGPGTRLLVL.

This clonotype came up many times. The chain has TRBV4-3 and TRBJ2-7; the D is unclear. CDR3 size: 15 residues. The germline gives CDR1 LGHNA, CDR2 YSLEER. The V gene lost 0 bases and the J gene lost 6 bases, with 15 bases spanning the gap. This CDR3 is CASSQDGSLGREQYF. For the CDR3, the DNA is TGCGCCAGCAGCCAAGACGGAAGCCTAGGACGCGAGCAGTACTTC.

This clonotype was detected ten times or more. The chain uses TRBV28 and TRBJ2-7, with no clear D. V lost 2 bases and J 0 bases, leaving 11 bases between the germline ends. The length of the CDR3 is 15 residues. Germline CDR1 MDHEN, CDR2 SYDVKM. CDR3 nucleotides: TGTGCCAGCAGTTTAGGATGGAGCAGCTCCTACGAGCAGTACTTC. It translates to CASSLGWSSSYEQYF.

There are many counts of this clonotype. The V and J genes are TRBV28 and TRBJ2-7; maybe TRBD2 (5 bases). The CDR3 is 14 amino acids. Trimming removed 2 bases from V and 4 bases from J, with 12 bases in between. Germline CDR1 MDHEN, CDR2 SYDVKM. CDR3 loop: CASSLQRGWYEQYF. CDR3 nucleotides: TGTGCCAGCAGTTTACAACGAGGGTGGTACGAGCAGTACTTC. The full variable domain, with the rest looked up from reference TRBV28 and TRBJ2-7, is DVKVTQSSRYLVKRTGEKVFLECVQDMDHENMFWYRQDPGLGLRLIYFSYDVKMKEKGDIPEGYSVSREKKERFSLILESASTNQTSMYLCASSLQRGWYEQYFGPGTRLTVT.

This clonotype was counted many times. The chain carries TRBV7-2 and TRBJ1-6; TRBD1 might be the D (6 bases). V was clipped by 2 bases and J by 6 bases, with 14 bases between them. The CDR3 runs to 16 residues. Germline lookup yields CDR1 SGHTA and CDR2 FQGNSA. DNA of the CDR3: TGTGCCAGCAGCTTACACAGGGATGTTCGTAATTCACCCCTCCACTTT. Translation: CASSLHRDVRNSPLHF.

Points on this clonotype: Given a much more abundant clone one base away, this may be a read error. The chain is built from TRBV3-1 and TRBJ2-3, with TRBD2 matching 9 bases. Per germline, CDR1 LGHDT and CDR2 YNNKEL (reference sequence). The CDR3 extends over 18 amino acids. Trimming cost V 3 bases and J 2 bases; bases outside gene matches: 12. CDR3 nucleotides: TGTGCCAGCAGCCATGATCGGAGGCTAGCGGGGATCACAGATACGCAGTATTTT. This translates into CASSHDRRLAGITDTQYF.

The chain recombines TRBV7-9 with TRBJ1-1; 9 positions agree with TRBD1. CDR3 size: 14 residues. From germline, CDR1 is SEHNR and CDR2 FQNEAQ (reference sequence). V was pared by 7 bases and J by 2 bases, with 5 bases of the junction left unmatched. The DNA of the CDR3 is TGTGCCAGCACCAGGGACAGGGCAAACACTGAAGCTTTCTTT. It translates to CASTRDRANTEAFF.

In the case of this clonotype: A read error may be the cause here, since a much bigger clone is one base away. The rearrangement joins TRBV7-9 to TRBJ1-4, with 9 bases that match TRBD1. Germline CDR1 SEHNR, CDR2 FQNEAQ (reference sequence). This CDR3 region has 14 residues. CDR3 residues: CAGSPGTGYEKLFF. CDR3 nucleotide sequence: TGTGCCGGCAGCCCCGGGACAGGGTATGAAAAACTGTTTTTT.

In nucleotides, the CDR3 is TGTGCCAGCAGCCGACGACATGGAGGGAGTTCACCCCTCCACTTT. Its translation: CASSRRHGGSSPLHF. The V call is TRBV7-2, the J call TRBJ1-6; D is undetermined. The germline V gene encodes CDR1 SGHTA and CDR2 FQGNSA. The CDR3 extends over 15 amino acids. Between the trimmed V and J ends, which lost 5 bases and 9 bases, there was a span of 17 bases.

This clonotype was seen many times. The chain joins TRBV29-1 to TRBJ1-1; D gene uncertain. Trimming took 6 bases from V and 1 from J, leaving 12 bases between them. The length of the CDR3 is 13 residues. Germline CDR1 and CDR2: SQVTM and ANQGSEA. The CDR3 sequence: CSVPRTGNTEAFF. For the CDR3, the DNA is TGCAGCGTGCCCCGGACGGGGAACACTGAAGCTTTCTTT.

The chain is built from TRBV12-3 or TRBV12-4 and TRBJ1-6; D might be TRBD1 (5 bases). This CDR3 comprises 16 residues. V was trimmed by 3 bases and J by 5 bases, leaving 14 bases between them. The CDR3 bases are TGTGCCAGCAGTTTTTCAGGGACCCTAAATAATTCACCCCTCCACTTT. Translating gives CASSFSGTLNNSPLHF.

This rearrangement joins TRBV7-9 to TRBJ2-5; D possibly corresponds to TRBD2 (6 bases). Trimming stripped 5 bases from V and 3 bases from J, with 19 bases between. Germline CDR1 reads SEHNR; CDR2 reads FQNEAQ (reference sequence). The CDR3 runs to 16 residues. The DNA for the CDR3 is TGTGCCAGCAGCCGATGGACTACCGCCCTTAAAGAGACCCAGTACTTC. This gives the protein CASSRWTTALKETQYF.